This T cell receptor (beta chain) was identified during a study of blood T cell repertoires in COVID-19. Measured with immunoSEQ multiplex PCR; TCRdb has only the in-frame clones, and not every one. This sample yields some 120,000 clones, of which roughly 85% are seen a single time; roughly 3% belongs to the top ten. The trim removed 5 bases at V and 7 bases at J, leaving 9 bases unmatched. The CDR3 is 15 residues long. Germline-derived CDR1 and CDR2 are SGHVS and FNYEAQ. Sequencing was performed on peripheral blood. The rearrangement joins TRBV7-6 to TRBJ2-7, with 12 bases identical to TRBD2. This receptor was obtained from a woman of 80 years or more with COVID-19, enrolled during active disease. The CDR3: CASSLRLAGVGEQYF. The DNA for the CDR3 is TGTGCCAGCAGCCTGAGACTAGCGGGAGTAGGTGAGCAGTACTTC.